Listed here are 25 T cell receptor beta chains from one sample, sequenced in a study of Ad26.COV2.S vaccination and SARS-CoV-2 variants. Documented treatment: around 19 received Ad26.COV2.S at low or high dose, single or two shots; 5 received placebo; per-sample allocation not given. Sampling happened 63 days after the first vaccine or placebo injection. The method was immunoSEQ multiplex PCR; TCRdb's version includes in-frame clones alone and lacks a portion of them. The sample has about 420,000 clones, roughly 90% seen once. This specimen consisted of peripheral blood, obtained in a trial of Ad26.COV2.S vaccine versus placebo. These receptors were obtained from a person aged 18-65 years who received the Ad26.COV2.S COVID-19 vaccine or a placebo.

V usage is TRBV2 and J usage is TRBJ1-3; D perhaps matches TRBD1 (5 bases). CDR3 length equals 13 residues. CDR1 SNHLY and CDR2 FYNNEI come from the germline V gene. Trimming pared 7 bases from V and 0 bases from J, leaving 7 bases between. In DNA form, the CDR3 reads TGTGCCAGCACCGGGGGCTCTGGAAACACCATATATTTT. It encodes CASTGGSGNTIYF. Variable domain in full (rest from reference TRBV2 and TRBJ1-3): EPEVTQTPSHQVTQMGQEVILRCVPISNHLYFYWYRQILGQKVEFLVSFYNNEISEKSEIFDDQFSVERPDGSNFTLKIRSTKLEDSAMYFCASTGGSGNTIYFGEGSWLTVV.

The chain has TRBV3-1 (or the pseudogene TRBV3-2) and TRBJ2-7; 11 bases align to TRBD2. Germline values: CDR1 LGHDT, CDR2 YNNKEL (reference sequence). The V segment lost 5 bases and the J segment 3 bases; nucleotides outside the gene matches: 9. The CDR3 has 16 residues. The CDR3 region is CASSVLAGVPIYEQYF. The CDR3 bases are TGTGCCAGCAGCGTACTAGCGGGGGTACCAATCTACGAGCAGTACTTC.

The chain combines TRBV30 with TRBJ2-7, with a possible D match to TRBD1 (5 bases). Trimming took off 1 base at V and 2 bases at J, with 12 bases between the two ends. This CDR3 contains 14 residues. CDR1 is GTSNPN, CDR2 SVGIG, per germline (reference sequence). CDR3 DNA: TGTGCCTGGAGTGCTCACCGGACAACCTACGAGCAGTACTTC. Amino acids: CAWSAHRTTYEQYF.

This clone has just a few counts. This chain links TRBV7-9 with TRBJ1-1; 9 nucleotides line up with TRBD1. Germline CDR1 and CDR2: SEHNR and FQNEAQ (reference sequence). The CDR3 runs 14 residues. J gave up 6 bases and V 5 bases, and 7 bases lay outside the gene matches. CDR3: CASSPPRDRAEAFF. Written as DNA, the CDR3 is TGTGCCAGCAGCCCTCCTCGGGACAGGGCTGAAGCTTTCTTT.

V usage is TRBV5-1 and J usage is TRBJ1-5; 7 nucleotides agree with TRBD1. Looked up from germline, CDR1 is SGHRS and CDR2 is YFSETQ. The CDR3 loop spans 17 amino acids. V dropped 5 bases and J dropped 0; count of bases not matched to a gene: 11. The CDR3 DNA is TGCGCCAGCAGGCCGGGGGACAGCCAATATAGCAATCAGCCCCAGCATTTT. Encoded protein: CASRPGDSQYSNQPQHF.

V is TRBV7-9 and J is TRBJ1-4; tentative D call: TRBD1 (6 bases). Germline V gene data show CDR1 as SEHNR and CDR2 as FQNEAQ (reference sequence). This CDR3 contains 16 residues. V shed 5 bases and J shed 4 bases, with 17 bases lying between them. CDR3 protein: CASSQAATGSNEKLFF. The CDR3 nucleotides are TGTGCCAGCAGCCAAGCGGCGACAGGAAGTAATGAAAAACTGTTTTTT.

V gene TRBV9 combines with J gene TRBJ2-7; 7 bases agree with TRBD2. The V gene's germline CDR1 is SGDLS and CDR2 YYNGEE. With 0 bases clipped from V and 5 bases from J, the junction kept 8 bases outside the gene matches. This CDR3 spans 15 amino acids. The CDR3 loop reads CASSVASTSIHEQYF. The CDR3 DNA reads TGTGCCAGCAGCGTAGCCTCGACTAGCATCCACGAGCAGTACTTC.

V is TRBV21-1 and J is TRBJ2-3. TRBV21-1 is noted as a pseudogene. The CDR3 contains 13 residues. The CDR3 DNA reads TGTGCCAGCAGCAGGGGGGCATGGGATACGCAGTATTTT. It encodes CASSRGAWDTQYF.

The chain combines TRBV7-2 with TRBJ1-5; no clear D gene. V was cut by 5 bases and J by 4 bases, with 9 bases left in between. The CDR3 contains 13 residues. Germline V gene data show CDR1 as SGHTA and CDR2 as FQGNSA. The DNA for the CDR3 is TGTGCCAGCAGCCGCAGGCCTAATCAGCCCCAGCATTTT. This encodes CASSRRPNQPQHF.

V and J are TRBV7-3 and TRBJ2-3; 10 bases fit TRBD2. CDR3 length: 14 residues. V gave up 5 bases and J gave up 3 bases; unmatched junction bases: 2. Germline lookup yields CDR1 SGHTA and CDR2 FQGTGA. This CDR3 is CASSTSGATDTQYF. CDR3 DNA sequence: TGTGCCAGCAGCACTAGCGGGGCTACAGATACGCAGTATTTT.

The chain couples TRBV27 to TRBJ2-2; D remains ambiguous. Trimming cost V 3 bases and J 4 bases, with 18 bases left between them. CDR1 is MNHEY, CDR2 SMNVEV, per germline (reference sequence). The CDR3 is 17 amino acids. The CDR3 sequence is CASSLYDTRGGTGELFF. CDR3 sequence (DNA): TGTGCCAGCAGTTTGTATGACACCCGAGGCGGCACCGGGGAGCTGTTTTTT.

J is TRBJ1-4 and V is TRBV6-1; D might be TRBD1 (5 bases). Looked up from germline, CDR1 is MNHNS and CDR2 is SASEGT. V gave up 1 base and J gave up 8 bases, with 11 bases separating them. This CDR3 spans 14 amino acids. The CDR3 nucleotides read TGTGCCAGCAGTGAAGTAGGCAGGGCAGAAAAACTGTTTTTT. Amino acids: CASSEVGRAEKLFF.

V and J are TRBV6-6 and TRBJ1-5; 8 bases are a match to TRBD1. CDR3 length equals 15 residues. V was pared by 2 bases and J by 1 base, with 1 base of the junction left unmatched. Germline-derived CDR1 and CDR2 are MNHNY and SVGAGI (reference sequence). DNA of the CDR3: TGTGCCAGCAGTTACAGGACAGGGAGCAATCAGCCCCAGCATTTT. Translating it yields CASSYRTGSNQPQHF.

The chain carries TRBV7-9 and TRBJ2-7; 7 bases are a match to TRBD2. From germline, CDR1 is SEHNR and CDR2 FQNEAQ (reference sequence). V shed 3 bases and J 6 bases; nucleotides not matched to a gene: 8. The CDR3 is 14 residues long. CDR3 loop: CASSFPGGGREQYF. In DNA form, the CDR3 reads TGTGCCAGCAGCTTCCCCGGGGGAGGGCGCGAGCAGTACTTC. The full variable domain, completed using reference TRBV7-9 and TRBJ2-7, is DTGVSQNPRHKITKRGQNVTFRCDPISEHNRLYWYRQTLGQGPEFLTYFQNEAQLEKSRLLSDRFSAERPKGSFSTLEIQRTEQGDSAMYLCASSFPGGGREQYFGPGTRLTVT.

This clone is a singleton in its sample. This chain uses TRBV2 with TRBJ2-5, with D tentatively TRBD1 (5 bases). V dropped 6 bases and J dropped 5 bases, with 10 bases sitting between them. The germline V gene has CDR1 SNHLY and CDR2 FYNNEI. The CDR3 is 12 amino acids. Here the CDR3 reads CASSPNRETQYF. CDR3 sequence (DNA): TGTGCCAGCAGCCCCAACAGGGAGACCCAGTACTTC.

CDR3 amino acids: CASSPGSGGEQYF. CDR3 nucleotide sequence: TGTGCCAGTAGTCCAGGGTCAGGGGGCGAGCAGTACTTC. The chain carries TRBV19 and TRBJ2-7; 7 bases line up with TRBD1. Germline V gene data show CDR1 as LNHDA and CDR2 as SQIVND (reference sequence). The CDR3 contains 13 residues. J was trimmed by 6 bases and V by 5 bases; bases with no gene match: 7. Supplemented by reference TRBV19 and TRBJ2-7, the full variable domain reads DGGITQSPKYLFRKEGQNVTLSCEQNLNHDAMYWYRQDPGQGLRLIYYSQIVNDFQKGDIAEGYSVSREKKESFPLTVTSAQKNPTAFYLCASSPGSGGEQYFGPGTRLTVT.

The J gene is TRBJ1-3, the V gene TRBV21-1; the DNA was not used to check the table's D call, TRBD1. TRBV21-1 counts as a pseudogene. This CDR3 contains 14 residues. This CDR3 is CASSGRNSGNTIYF. CDR3 bases: TGTGCCAGCAGTGGCAGAAACTCTGGAAACACCATATATTTT.

The chain couples TRBV6-5 to TRBJ2-4, with 10 bases aligning to TRBD1. The V segment lost 11 bases and the J segment 8 bases; nucleotides outside the gene matches: 15. The V gene's germline CDR1 is MNHEY and CDR2 SVGAGI. This CDR3 comprises 15 residues. Written as DNA, the CDR3 is TGTGCCTCCTCCCCCGCCGACAGGGGGCTAGACATTCAGTACTTC. Translated: CASSPADRGLDIQYF.

The chain has TRBV7-2 and TRBJ1-6, with D maybe TRBD1 (5 bases). The CDR3 consists of 13 residues. From germline, CDR1 is SGHTA and CDR2 FQGNSA. With 5 bases removed from V and 7 bases from J, the gap between germline ends came to 9 bases. DNA of the CDR3: TGTGCCAGCAGCGCCTCAGGGAATTCACCCCTCCACTTT. It is translated as CASSASGNSPLHF. Filled out from reference TRBV7-2 and TRBJ1-6, the complete variable domain reads GAGVSQSPSNKVTEKGKDVELRCDPISGHTALYWYRQSLGQGLEFLIYFQGNSAPDKSGLPSDRFSAERTGGSVSTLTIQRTQQEDSAVYLCASSASGNSPLHFGNGTRLTVT.

Only one count was recorded for this clone. V and J are TRBV9 and TRBJ2-1; 8 bases align to TRBD2. J lost 4 bases, V lost 5 bases, and 8 bases had no gene match. This CDR3 region has 15 residues. Germline V gene lookup returns CDR1 SGDLS and CDR2 YYNGEE. CDR3 nucleotides: TGTGCCAGCAGTATAACGGGGGGGTTATACAATGAGCAGTTCTTC. Encoded protein: CASSITGGLYNEQFF.

Comments on this clone: Other nucleotide sequences in the sample specify the same CDR3. The chain combines TRBV6-6 with TRBJ1-5; TRBD1 might be the D (5 bases). The CDR3 consists of 14 residues. Germline assignment: CDR1 MNHNY and CDR2 SVGAGI (reference sequence). V shed 0 bases and J shed 2 bases, with 5 bases lying between them. The CDR3 sequence is CASSYSGGNQPQHF. CDR3 DNA: TGTGCCAGCAGTTACTCAGGGGGCAATCAGCCCCAGCATTTT.

The chain employs TRBV10-3 and TRBJ2-7, with D possibly TRBD1 on 6 matching bases. CDR1 and CDR2 from the germline V gene are ENHRY and SYGVKD. This CDR3 spans 16 amino acids. Trimming stripped 0 bases from V and 5 bases from J, with 17 bases between. This CDR3 is CAISESLTGRRNEQYF. DNA of the CDR3: TGTGCCATCAGTGAGTCGTTAACAGGGCGCAGGAACGAGCAGTACTTC.

This sequence joins TRBV19 and TRBJ2-1, with TRBD2 identical over 9 bases. The V gene's germline CDR1 is LNHDA and CDR2 SQIVND (reference sequence). The CDR3 is 18 residues long. The trim removed 7 bases at V and 1 base at J, leaving 14 bases unmatched. This chain's CDR3 is CASMDTVAGATSYNEQFF. The CDR3 coding sequence is TGTGCCAGTATGGATACGGTAGCGGGGGCTACGTCCTACAATGAGCAGTTCTTC.

This clone came up once. The chain employs TRBV7-2 and TRBJ2-3; D is ambiguous. Looked up from germline, CDR1 is SGHTA and CDR2 is FQGNSA. The CDR3 contains 14 residues. Trimming stripped 5 bases from V and 3 bases from J, with 12 bases between. CDR3 protein: CASSQHHPTDTQYF. The CDR3 DNA reads TGTGCCAGCAGCCAACACCACCCGACAGATACGCAGTATTTT.

The V gene is TRBV5-4, the J gene TRBJ2-5; D may be TRBD1 (5 bases). Germline assignment: CDR1 SGHNT and CDR2 YYREEE (reference sequence). The CDR3 loop spans 14 amino acids. V was clipped by 1 base and J by 5 bases, with 12 bases between them. The CDR3 spells CASSLQGAHETQYF. DNA for the CDR3: TGTGCCAGCAGCTTGCAAGGGGCGCATGAGACCCAGTACTTC.